This T cell receptor (beta chain) was identified during a study of T-cell reconstitution after alpha-beta-depleted transplantation in children. Germline-derived CDR1 and CDR2 are SGHRS and YFSETQ. The V end was cut by 3 bases, the J end by 3 bases, with 12 bases between. This CDR3 comprises 14 residues. As it was prepared, the TCRbeta library received unique molecular identifiers. TCRdb ran MiXCR on the PCR reads and lists one entry per CDR3 protein. The sample lists about 98,000 distinct CDR3 sequences, around 6.1% seen once, with around 5.6% in the top ten. Notes on the study in general: Hyperexpanded clones declined; after one year, newly produced T cells mostly supplied diversity. By about two months after transplant, alpha-beta T cells reportedly arose from several hundred graft clones that had expanded. At day 60, the high TCRbeta diversity found in some patients originated from recipient T cells and thymic progenitors that had survived.

In its sample, this clonotype was seen many times. Antigen: not known. The material was PBMCs, mostly from graft donor cells, obtained 60 days after TCRalphabeta/CD19-depleted stem cell transplant. The TCR sequence derives from a female patient under 10 years old who had a stem cell transplant for Fanconi anemia, so the T cells may come from the graft donor. The gene calls are TRBV5-1 and TRBJ2-5; D might be TRBD1 (7 bases). The CDR3 here is CASSWGDREETQYF. The CDR3 nucleotides are TGCGCCAGCAGCTGGGGGGACAGAGAAGAGACCCAGTACTTC.